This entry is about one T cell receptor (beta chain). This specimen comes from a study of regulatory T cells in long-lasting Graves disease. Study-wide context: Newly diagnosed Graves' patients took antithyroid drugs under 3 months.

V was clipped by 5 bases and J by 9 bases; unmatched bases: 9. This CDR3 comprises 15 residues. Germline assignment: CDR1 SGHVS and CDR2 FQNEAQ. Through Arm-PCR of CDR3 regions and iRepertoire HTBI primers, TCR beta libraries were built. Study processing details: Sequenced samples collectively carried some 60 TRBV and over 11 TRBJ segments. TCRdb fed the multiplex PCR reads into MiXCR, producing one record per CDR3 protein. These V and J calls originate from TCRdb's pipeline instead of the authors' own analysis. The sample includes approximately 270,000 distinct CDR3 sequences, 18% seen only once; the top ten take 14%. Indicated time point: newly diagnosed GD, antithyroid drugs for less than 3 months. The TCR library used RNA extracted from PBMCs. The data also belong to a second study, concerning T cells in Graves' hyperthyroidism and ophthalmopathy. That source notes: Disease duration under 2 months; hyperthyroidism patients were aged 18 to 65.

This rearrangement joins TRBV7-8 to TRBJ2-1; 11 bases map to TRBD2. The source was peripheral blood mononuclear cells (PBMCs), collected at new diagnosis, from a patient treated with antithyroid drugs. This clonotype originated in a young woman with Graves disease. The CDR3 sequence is CASSPRLAGWGEQFF. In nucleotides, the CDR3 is TGTGCCAGCAGCCCCAGACTAGCGGGATGGGGTGAGCAGTTCTTC. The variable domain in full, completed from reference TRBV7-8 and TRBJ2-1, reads GAGVSQSPRYKVAKRGQDVALRCDPISGHVSLFWYQQALGQGPEFLTYFQNEAQLDKSGLPSDRFFAERPEGSVSTLKIQRTQQEDSAVYLCASSPRLAGWGEQFFGPGTRLTVL.